The 29 T cell receptor beta chains presented below share a single source sample, sequenced in a study of shared clonotypes between healthy human individuals (dated by TCRdb to about 2020). The method was the immunoSEQ multiplex PCR assay. The immuneACCESS repertoire file appears here via TCRdb, limited to in-frame rearrangements. These files lack a portion of the clones; in checked studies, under half of the deficit traces to unresolved V genes, and the cause of the others is not known. The sample table contains 2 million to 2.5 million clones; only one count was recorded for 90% to 95% of them. Jointly, the top ten make up 0.35% to 0.45% of the sample. The sample comprised naive CD4+ T cells from PBMCs. The cell subset or site label corresponds to: CD45RA+ positively selected. The source is a young man in good health. Some clones in this sample may be carry-over from other donors' samples.

The J gene is TRBJ2-3, the V gene TRBV7-9; D may match TRBD1 or TRBD2 (6 bases each). The V gene's germline CDR1 is SEHNR and CDR2 FQNEAQ (reference sequence). The length of the CDR3 is 16 residues. Trimming left V 5 bases short and J 10 bases short, with 25 bases between. CDR3 DNA sequence: TGTGCCAGCAGCCCCCGGGGGCGCCTACCCATGTCAGCGCAGTATTTT. Its translation is CASSPRGRLPMSAQYF. Complete variable domain (other parts from reference TRBV7-9 and TRBJ2-3): DTGVSQNPRHKITKRGQNVTFRCDPISEHNRLYWYRQTLGQGPEFLTYFQNEAQLEKSRLLSDRFSAERPKGSFSTLEIQRTEQGDSAMYLCASSPRGRLPMSAQYFGPGTRLTVL.

The V call is TRBV7-9, the J call TRBJ2-7, with 7 bases fitting TRBD1. This CDR3 spans 14 amino acids. Germline V CDR1 and CDR2: SEHNR, FQNEAQ (reference sequence). Losses at the gene ends were 7 bases for V and 4 bases for J; bases not matched to a gene: 10. DNA for the CDR3: TGTGCCAGCAACCCCTTGGGGACAGCATACGAGCAGTACTTC. Protein sequence: CASNPLGTAYEQYF. The full variable domain, in which reference TRBV7-9 and TRBJ2-7 provide the parts outside the CDR3, is DTGVSQNPRHKITKRGQNVTFRCDPISEHNRLYWYRQTLGQGPEFLTYFQNEAQLEKSRLLSDRFSAERPKGSFSTLEIQRTEQGDSAMYLCASNPLGTAYEQYFGPGTRLTVT.

This chain uses TRBV6-5 with TRBJ2-1; perhaps TRBD2 as D (6 bases). The germline V gene encodes CDR1 MNHEY and CDR2 SVGAGI. V was trimmed by 6 bases and J by 8 bases, leaving 17 bases between them. The CDR3 spans 14 residues. The CDR3 DNA sequence: TGTGCCAGCAGCCGGACTACCTCTAGGGATGAGCAGTTCTTC. It is translated as CASSRTTSRDEQFF.

The chain links TRBV28 to TRBJ1-1, with D perhaps TRBD1 (5 bases). CDR1 and CDR2 from the germline V gene are MDHEN and SYDVKM. V lost 4 bases and J 7 bases, leaving 13 bases between the germline ends. This CDR3 is 13 amino acids long. For the CDR3, the DNA is TGTGCCAGCAGTTCGGGGACTCCTCGTGAAGCTTTCTTT. This codes for CASSSGTPREAFF.

The V and J genes are TRBV25-1 and TRBJ1-3; TRBD1 is a possible D gene (6 bases). Germline CDR1 reads MGHDK; CDR2 reads SYGVNS. The CDR3 is 12 amino acids. The germline V and J ends were trimmed by 6 bases and 9 bases, with 12 bases remaining between them. The CDR3 is CASSRTDFTIYF. CDR3 bases: TGTGCCAGCAGCCGGACAGACTTCACCATATATTTT.

The CDR3 region is CASSPLADGLVNTEAFF. As DNA, the CDR3 is TGTGCCAGCTCACCACTAGCGGACGGACTGGTGAACACTGAAGCTTTCTTT. The chain employs TRBV18 and TRBJ1-1, with D uncertain. V dropped 1 base and J dropped 0 bases, with 15 bases sitting between them. The CDR3 totals 17 residues. Germline values: CDR1 KGHSH, CDR2 LQKENI.

This chain uses TRBV28 with TRBJ1-1; 7 nucleotides agree with TRBD1. CDR3 length: 16 amino acids. Trimming cost V 5 bases and J 2 bases; bases outside gene matches: 11. Germline-derived CDR1 and CDR2 are MDHEN and SYDVKM. The CDR3 coding sequence is TGTGCCAGCAGTCCCGACAGGGCGACTATAAACACTGAAGCTTTCTTT. Its translation: CASSPDRATINTEAFF.

Notes on this clone: The same CDR3 is also encoded by other DNA sequences in this sample. The rearrangement uses TRBV15 and TRBJ2-3; a possible D gene is TRBD1 (5 bases). This CDR3 contains 14 residues. Per germline, CDR1 LNHNV and CDR2 YYDKDF (reference sequence). Trimming removed 1 base at V and 3 bases at J, with 8 bases between. CDR3 DNA: TGTGCCACCAGCAGAGCAAAGGGGACAGATACGCAGTATTTT. The encoded protein is CATSRAKGTDTQYF.

The V call is TRBV4-2, the J call TRBJ2-3, with TRBD2 identical over 11 bases. Per germline, CDR1 LGHNA and CDR2 YNFKEQ. V was clipped by 3 bases and J by 5 bases; unmatched bases: 13. CDR3 length: 18 amino acids. CDR3 in amino acids: CASSQQPLLAGAVDTQYF. CDR3 sequence (DNA): TGTGCCAGCAGCCAGCAACCCTTACTAGCGGGAGCCGTAGATACGCAGTATTTT.

This clone has a handful of counts. The genes are TRBV18 and TRBJ1-4; D unclear. CDR1 and CDR2 (germline): KGHSH, LQKENI. V lost 6 bases and J 8 bases, leaving 7 bases between the germline ends. The CDR3 consists of 11 residues. The CDR3 region has the DNA TGTGCCAGCTCTGAAGGGGAAAAACTGTTTTTT. This translates into CASSEGEKLFF.

This chain uses TRBV2 with TRBJ2-7; possibly TRBD2 for D (7 bases). The V end was cut by 5 bases, the J end by 7 bases, with 18 bases between. The germline V gene has CDR1 SNHLY and CDR2 FYNNEI. This CDR3 contains 14 residues. The DNA for the CDR3 is TGTGCCAGCAGTCAGGGGCGGGAGCCCCCAGAGCAGTACTTC. Amino acids: CASSQGREPPEQYF.

The rearrangement joins TRBV2 to TRBJ2-7; 12 bases are shared with TRBD2. J lost 6 bases, V lost 6 bases, and 6 bases had no gene match. The CDR3 spans 14 residues. CDR1 is SNHLY, CDR2 FYNNEI, per germline. The CDR3 nucleotides read TGTGCCAGCAGGACCCTGGGACTAGCGGGCGAGCAGTACTTC. It yields the protein CASRTLGLAGEQYF.

The chain has TRBV5-1 and TRBJ2-3, with 8 bases aligning to TRBD2. Germline loops: CDR1 SGHRS, CDR2 YFSETQ. V lost 4 bases, J lost 0 bases, and 7 bases stayed unmatched. The CDR3 spans 16 residues. The DNA for the CDR3 is TGCGCCAGCAGCCCCAAAGCGGGAGAAAGCACAGATACGCAGTATTTT. The encoded protein is CASSPKAGESTDTQYF.

The V gene is TRBV27, the J gene TRBJ2-7; 7 bases are shared with TRBD2. V shed 6 bases, J shed 4 bases, and the junction held 12 bases outside the gene matches. The germline V gene encodes CDR1 MNHEY and CDR2 SMNVEV (reference sequence). CDR3 size: 15 residues. CDR3 in DNA: TGTGCCAGCAGACGGCCCGCTAGCGGTGCGTACGAGCAGTACTTC. Translating gives CASRRPASGAYEQYF.

On this clone itself: Other DNA sequences in the sample encode the same CDR3. The chain links TRBV5-1 to TRBJ2-2, with a tentative D call TRBD1 (5 bases). The CDR3 is 16 residues long. CDR1 SGHRS and CDR2 YFSETQ come from the germline V gene. V lost 0 bases and J lost 0, with 9 bases in between. In DNA, the CDR3 is TGCGCCAGCAGCTTGGGTCAGGGCACGAACACCGGGGAGCTGTTTTTT. It specifies CASSLGQGTNTGELFF.

The chain links TRBV18 to TRBJ2-7; D is perhaps TRBD1 (6 bases). CDR3 length: 13 amino acids. The germline V gene encodes CDR1 KGHSH and CDR2 LQKENI. V was cut by 3 bases and J by 8 bases, with 14 bases left in between. The CDR3 region has the DNA TGTGCCAGCTCACCCGGGGCAGGGGACAAGCAGTACTTC. It translates to CASSPGAGDKQYF.

V is TRBV28 and J is TRBJ2-6; D not resolved. V was clipped by 7 bases and J by 0 bases, with 22 bases between them. The CDR3 is made up of 19 amino acids. Germline V gives CDR1 MDHEN, CDR2 SYDVKM. Written as DNA, the CDR3 is TGTGCCAGCATCTCCTTGGCCAGTTTATGGAGCTCTGGGGCCAACGTCCTGACTTTC. Its translation is CASISLASLWSSGANVLTF.

This chain links TRBV19 with TRBJ2-1; no definite D call. The V gene lost 3 bases and the J gene lost 2 bases, with 14 bases spanning the gap. CDR3 length: 16 residues. CDR1 is LNHDA and CDR2 is SQIVND in the germline V gene (reference sequence). The CDR3 loop is CASSILRAPTYNEQFF. The CDR3 DNA follows: TGTGCCAGTAGTATCCTTCGGGCTCCTACCTACAATGAGCAGTTCTTC.

On this clone itself: Given the absence of the conserved phenylalanine or tryptophan at the CDR3 end, a read error is likely. The gene calls are TRBV5-1 and TRBJ2-3; D not resolved. Deletions cut 4 bases from V and 4 bases from J, with 16 bases between. Germline assignment: CDR1 SGHRS and CDR2 YFSETQ. The CDR3 is 15 residues long. The CDR3 coding sequence is TGCGCCAGCAGCCCCTCCCCGGGCCCCTCAGATACGCAGTATTCT. Translated: CASSPSPGPSDTQYS.

The V call is TRBV21-1, the J call TRBJ1-1; TRBD1 reflects the table's D call only, with no check against the DNA. TRBV21-1 is described as a pseudogene. The CDR3 loop spans 13 amino acids. Here the CDR3 reads CAGMTGTNTEAFF. The CDR3 DNA sequence: TGTGCCGGGATGACAGGGACGAACACTGAAGCTTTCTTT.

J is TRBJ2-7 and V is TRBV29-1; a weak D match, TRBD1 (5 bases). Trimming shortened V by 4 bases and J by 4 bases, and 17 bases separated the two germline ends. The length of the CDR3 is 14 residues. Germline values: CDR1 SQVTM, CDR2 ANQGSEA. DNA of the CDR3: TGCAGCGTTGTCGCAGGGCCATCGAGGTACGAGCAGTACTTC. Its protein product is CSVVAGPSRYEQYF.

V gene TRBV27 combines with J gene TRBJ1-5; TRBD1 is a possible D gene (6 bases). The germline gives CDR1 MNHEY, CDR2 SMNVEV (reference sequence). The CDR3 extends over 15 amino acids. Deletions cut 6 bases from V and 6 bases from J, with 18 bases between. The CDR3 spells CASRIGGPFFQPQHF. The CDR3 region has the DNA TGTGCCAGCAGAATAGGGGGACCATTTTTTCAGCCCCAGCATTTT.

The sample holds one count of this clone. The CDR3 region has the DNA TGTGCCAGCAGCCTGATGGGGGGTCGCAATGAGCAGTTCTTC. Protein sequence: CASSLMGGRNEQFF. The chain is built from TRBV27 and TRBJ2-1; tentatively, D is TRBD2 (6 bases). The V gene's germline CDR1 is MNHEY and CDR2 SMNVEV (reference sequence). This CDR3 is built from 14 residues. With 6 bases removed from V and 6 bases from J, the gap between germline ends came to 15 bases.

This chain links TRBV7-8 with TRBJ2-7, with 8 bases identical to TRBD2. Germline CDR1 and CDR2: SGHVS and FQNEAQ. Trimming cost V 1 base and J 1 base; bases outside gene matches: 0. The CDR3 covers 14 residues. CDR3 region: CASSLGGRSYEQYF. In nucleotides, the CDR3 is TGTGCCAGCAGCTTAGGCGGGAGGTCCTACGAGCAGTACTTC.

Remarks on this clone: Other DNA sequences of this sample code for an identical CDR3. The rearrangement joins TRBV9 to TRBJ1-1; possible D gene TRBD1, 6 bases. Trimming pared 0 bases from V and 0 bases from J, leaving 9 bases between. From germline, CDR1 is SGDLS and CDR2 YYNGEE. This CDR3 is built from 15 residues. This CDR3 is CASSVATGMNTEAFF. CDR3 DNA: TGTGCCAGCAGCGTAGCTACAGGGATGAACACTGAAGCTTTCTTT.

This clone was recorded a few times. The chain couples TRBV5-1 to TRBJ1-1, with D unresolved. The CDR3 sequence is 13 residues long. CDR1 and CDR2 from the germline V gene are SGHRS and YFSETQ. V lost 0 bases and J lost 11, with 14 bases in between. The DNA of the CDR3 is TGCGCCAGCAGCTTGGCGCCCAATAGGGCGGCTTTCTTT. Protein sequence: CASSLAPNRAAFF.

The chain uses TRBV6-5 and TRBJ1-1; weak D call: TRBD1 (5 bases). The CDR3 length is 13 residues. Trimming shortened V by 6 bases and J by 4 bases, and 12 bases separated the two germline ends. Per the germline V gene, CDR1 is MNHEY and CDR2 is SVGAGI. Written as DNA, the CDR3 is TGTGCCAGCAGCCAGGGTAGTGCCACTGAAGCTTTCTTT. This sequence encodes CASSQGSATEAFF.

This clone was counted only a few times. The V and J genes are TRBV18 and TRBJ1-5; 9 positions match TRBD1. Unmatched junction bases numbered 6, after V lost 3 bases and J lost 6 bases. This CDR3 contains 15 residues. Germline V lookup: CDR1 KGHSH, CDR2 LQKENI. CDR3 sequence (DNA): TGTGCCAGCTCACCCGGACAGGGGATGAGTCAGCCCCAGCATTTT. This gives the protein CASSPGQGMSQPQHF. The variable domain in full, completed from reference TRBV18 and TRBJ1-5, reads NAGVMQNPRHLVRRRGQEARLRCSPMKGHSHVYWYRQLPEEGLKFMVYLQKENIIDESGMPKERFSAEFPKEGPSILRIQQVVRGDSAAYFCASSPGQGMSQPQHFGDGTRLSIL.

V gene TRBV28 combines with J gene TRBJ2-5; D might be TRBD2 (5 bases). With 2 bases removed from V and 2 bases from J, the gap between germline ends came to 9 bases. Germline CDR1 and CDR2: MDHEN and SYDVKM. CDR3 length equals 14 residues. CDR3 coding DNA: TGTGCCAGCAGTTTAGCGGGCACTCAAGAGACCCAGTACTTC. It is translated as CASSLAGTQETQYF.